The sequence of this T cell receptor beta chain was determined in a study of CD8 T cells in Susac syndrome. The CDR3 has 13 residues. Trimming stripped 6 bases from V and 0 bases from J, with 8 bases between. CDR1 and CDR2 (germline): MNHEY, SMNVEV (reference sequence). For this clonotype: What it binds is not known.

Random-hexamer reverse transcription was applied to about 0.45 to 1 ug RNA. Across 54 Vbeta and 13 Jbeta, TCR beta CDR3 was amplified with immunoSEQ multiplex PCR. From the immunoSEQ multiplex PCR reads, TCRdb called clonotypes with MiXCR, one entry per CDR3 protein. The profile shows roughly 190,000 distinct CDR3 sequences, roughly 90% of them singletons. Sequencing targeted TCR beta in blood CD8+ and CD4+ T cells. The patients with Susac syndrome were individuals who fulfilled the recently defined diagnostic criteria for disease that was either definite or probable. Study-level results: There was no clonal expansion in the CD4+ T cell repertoires of Susac syndrome.

Sequencing input: CD4+ T cells from PBMCs. The sequence was obtained from a human donor with Susac syndrome. This chain joins TRBV27 and TRBJ1-1; no definite D call. Here the CDR3 reads CASSRNLNTEAFF. The CDR3 nucleotides are TGTGCCAGCAGCCGGAACTTGAACACTGAAGCTTTCTTT.